The rows below give T cell receptor beta chains drawn from one sample of a study of shared clonotypes between healthy human individuals. Produced via immunoSEQ multiplex PCR; TCRdb's table is partial and in-frame only. Counted here are roughly 760,000 clones, approximately 74% occurring once; the ten biggest clones make up 1.5% to 2%. Sequences were obtained from memory CD4+ T cells sorted from blood. The source is a woman younger than 45 in good health. Both conserved end residues are part of each CDR3.

>TRBJ2-3|TRBV4-1
CASSQEADTQYF
>TRBJ1-2|TRBV28
CASSIRGQDPVALYGYTF
>TRBJ1-5|TRBV21-1
CASSKGWVDSYSNQPQHF
>TRBJ2-7|TRBV11-3
CASSFTPGLDCEQYF
>TRBJ1-1|TRBV19
CASALLGNTEAFF
>TRBJ1-5|TRBV28
CASSPHEGDLLNQPQHF
>TRBJ1-5|TRBV6-8
CASSYKGAYSNQPQHF
>TRBJ2-3|TRBV14
CASSRRGQGVADTQYF
>TRBJ1-1|TRBV6-6
CATRGANTEAFF
>.|TRBV5-1
CASGTGTEGYEQYF
>TRBJ2-7|TRBV7-8
CASSLSGSYEQYF
>TRBJ1-1|TRBV10-3
CAISAGSLNTEAFF
>TRBJ1-1|TRBV6-1
CASRIGTANTEAFF
>TRBJ2-1|TRBV18
CASSPGQLAGTFF
>TRBJ2-1|TRBV18
CASSPPVSGGKGDNEQFF
>TRBJ1-2|TRBV28
CASSLSQGNYGYTF
>TRBJ2-3|TRBV5-1
CASSLSGGTSTDTQYF
>TRBJ2-7|TRBV6-1
CASMRGQGPYEQYF
>TRBJ1-2|TRBV28
CASSSPGYGYTF
>TRBJ1-1|TRBV18
CASSPPNRDNTEAFF
>TRBJ2-7|TRBV11-2
CASSPWQFYEQYF
>TRBJ1-2|TRBV6-1
CASSEDGGGYGYTF